This TCR beta chain was retrieved from a study of T cells in Graves' hyperthyroidism and ophthalmopathy. There were TCR beta CDR3 regions amplified from RNA transcripts. The study used the HTBI primer set for a first-round RT-PCR of the TCR CDR3. TCRdb redid the calling of the multiplex PCR reads with MiXCR, one entry per CDR3 protein. The table includes over 500,000 distinct CDR3 sequences, approximately 15% detected once. Germline CDR1 is SEHNR and CDR2 is FQNEAQ (reference sequence). The CDR3 contains 16 residues. The V end was cut by 7 bases, the J end by 0 bases, with 15 bases between. This clonotype was detected many times.

The source of this sequence is a woman aged 40 to 55 with Graves' hyperthyroidism. What was sequenced was blood. This sequence joins TRBV7-9 and TRBJ2-2, with D possibly being TRBD2 (7 bases). The CDR3, as DNA: TGTGCCAGCACCAGCGCGGGGGCCTCGAACACCGGGGAGCTGTTTTTT. This sequence encodes CASTSAGASNTGELFF.